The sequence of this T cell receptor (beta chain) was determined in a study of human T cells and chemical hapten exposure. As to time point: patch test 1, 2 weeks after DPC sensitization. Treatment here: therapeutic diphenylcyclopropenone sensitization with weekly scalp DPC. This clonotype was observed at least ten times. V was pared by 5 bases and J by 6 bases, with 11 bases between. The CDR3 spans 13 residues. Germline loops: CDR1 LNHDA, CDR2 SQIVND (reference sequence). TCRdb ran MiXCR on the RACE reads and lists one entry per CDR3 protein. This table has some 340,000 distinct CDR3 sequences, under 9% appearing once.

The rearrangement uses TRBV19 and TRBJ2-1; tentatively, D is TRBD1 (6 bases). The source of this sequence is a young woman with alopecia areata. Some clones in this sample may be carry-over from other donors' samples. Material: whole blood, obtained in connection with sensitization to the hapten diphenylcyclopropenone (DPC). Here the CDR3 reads CASSDRRVNEQFF. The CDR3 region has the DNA TGTGCCAGTAGTGACAGGAGAGTCAATGAGCAGTTCTTC.